These 26 T cell receptor beta chains originate from one sample sequenced in a study of cytomegalovirus exposure and HLA in healthy donors. 13 Jbeta primers and 60 Vbeta primers were used for the PCR. Assay used: immunoSEQ multiplex PCR; TCRdb lists only in-frame clones, some missing. The table has about 110,000 clones, 80% to 85% seen once. Sequenced: PBMCs. These receptors were taken from a man aged 25-40 years in good health and CMV-seropositive.

CDR3 sequence reads: CASNQGQGEANTIYF. Written as DNA, the CDR3 is TGTGCCAGCAATCAAGGACAGGGAGAGGCAAACACCATATATTTT. This chain uses TRBV2 with TRBJ1-3; 8 bases line up with TRBD1. With 7 bases clipped from V and 6 bases from J, the junction kept 11 bases outside the gene matches. CDR1 and CDR2 from the germline V gene are SNHLY and FYNNEI. The CDR3 loop spans 15 amino acids.

This chain uses TRBV5-4 with TRBJ1-1, with a weak D call TRBD1 (6 bases). Looked up from germline, CDR1 is SGHNT and CDR2 is YYREEE (reference sequence). The CDR3 runs to 12 residues. Trimming pared 4 bases from V and 10 bases from J, leaving 14 bases between. The CDR3 loop reads CASSQGSLGAFF. The CDR3 nucleotides are TGTGCCAGCAGCCAGGGGTCCCTAGGAGCTTTCTTT.

The chain combines TRBV28 with TRBJ2-2; the D gene is possibly TRBD2 (6 bases). This CDR3 region has 15 residues. Germline V gives CDR1 MDHEN, CDR2 SYDVKM. V was pared by 2 bases and J by 5 bases, with 12 bases between. CDR3 in amino acids: CASSLRRGSTGELFF. Written as DNA, the CDR3 is TGTGCCAGCAGTTTACGGAGGGGTAGTACCGGGGAGCTGTTTTTT.

The V and J genes are TRBV18 and TRBJ2-1; D gene uncertain. Looked up from germline, CDR1 is KGHSH and CDR2 is LQKENI. Trimming took 2 bases from V and 0 from J, leaving 5 bases between them. The CDR3 has 14 amino acids. CDR3: CASSPEYSYNEQFF. CDR3 nucleotides: TGTGCCAGCTCACCAGAGTACTCCTACAATGAGCAGTTCTTC.

The chain couples TRBV27 to TRBJ2-3, with D maybe TRBD1 (6 bases). Germline-derived CDR1 and CDR2 are MNHEY and SMNVEV (reference sequence). The CDR3 consists of 13 residues. Trimming took 6 bases from V and 9 from J, leaving 16 bases between them. The CDR3 here is CASSEYREGTQYF. The CDR3 coding sequence is TGTGCCAGCAGCGAATACAGGGAAGGGACGCAGTATTTT.

The chain links TRBV19 to TRBJ1-1; a weak D match, TRBD1 (5 bases). The CDR3 spans 13 residues. Germline lookup yields CDR1 LNHDA and CDR2 SQIVND (reference sequence). Trimming removed 3 bases at V and 6 bases at J, with 11 bases between. CDR3 amino acids: CASSIRGLAEAFF. In nucleotides, the CDR3 is TGTGCCAGTAGTATTCGGGGGTTGGCTGAAGCTTTCTTT. Combining the CDR3 with reference TRBV19 and TRBJ1-1 gives the whole variable domain DGGITQSPKYLFRKEGQNVTLSCEQNLNHDAMYWYRQDPGQGLRLIYYSQIVNDFQKGDIAEGYSVSREKKESFPLTVTSAQKNPTAFYLCASSIRGLAEAFFGQGTRLTVV.

The chain joins TRBV6-1 to TRBJ1-2, with 7 bases identical to TRBD1. Germline V gene sequence: CDR1 MNHNS, CDR2 SASEGT. Trimming took 6 bases from V and 4 from J; bases not matched to a gene: 5. The CDR3 has 13 amino acids. CDR3 in DNA: TGTGCCAGCAGGGGACAGATCCTCTATGGCTACACCTTC. It yields the protein CASRGQILYGYTF.

The V and J genes are TRBV18 and TRBJ2-2; D gene uncertain. The germline V gene encodes CDR1 KGHSH and CDR2 LQKENI. The CDR3 spans 12 residues. V lost 4 bases, J lost 2 bases, and 2 bases lay in between. The CDR3 loop is CASSLNTGELFF. The CDR3 coding sequence is TGTGCCAGCTCACTAAACACCGGGGAGCTGTTTTTT.

This rearrangement joins TRBV11-2 to TRBJ2-7, with D perhaps matching TRBD2 (7 bases). V lost 0 bases, J lost 2 bases, and 20 bases lay in between. The V gene's germline CDR1 is SGHAT and CDR2 FQNNGV. The CDR3 loop spans 18 amino acids. The CDR3, as DNA: TGTGCCAGCAGCTTAGACTGGGGGGGGGCCGCTAAGACCTACGAGCAGTACTTC. Residues: CASSLDWGGAAKTYEQYF.

This chain joins TRBV4-2 and TRBJ2-1, with unresolved D. This CDR3 is built from 20 residues. Trimming shortened V by 3 bases and J by 0 bases, and 24 bases separated the two germline ends. Germline loops: CDR1 LGHNA, CDR2 YNFKEQ. The CDR3 nucleotides are TGTGCCAGCAGCCAGCTCGTTGTGGTCCTCTACCGGAGCTCCTACAATGAGCAGTTCTTC. It specifies CASSQLVVVLYRSSYNEQFF.

This chain uses TRBV7-9 with TRBJ1-3; D is possibly TRBD1 (5 bases). Germline CDR1 is SEHNR and CDR2 is FQNEAQ (reference sequence). Deletions cut 3 bases from V and 0 bases from J, with 9 bases between. This CDR3 is built from 15 residues. CDR3: CASSFLRVSGNTIYF. The CDR3 nucleotides are TGTGCCAGCAGCTTCCTCAGGGTCTCTGGAAACACCATATATTTT.

The table lists this clone with a count of one. This chain joins TRBV4-1 and TRBJ1-1; D is perhaps TRBD1 (6 bases). The CDR3 sequence is 18 residues long. Germline V gene sequence: CDR1 MGHRA, CDR2 YSYEKL. V was cut by 4 bases and J by 0 bases, with 21 bases left in between. CDR3 loop: CASSPHPGANKMNTEAFF. The CDR3 DNA reads TGCGCCAGCAGCCCCCACCCAGGGGCGAATAAGATGAACACTGAAGCTTTCTTT.

The chain combines TRBV9 with TRBJ2-6; the D gene is possibly TRBD1 (6 bases). The V and J ends lost 4 bases and 0 bases respectively, with 11 bases between them. The CDR3 has 16 amino acids. The germline V gene encodes CDR1 SGDLS and CDR2 YYNGEE. CDR3 residues: CASSRRGGSGANVLTF. The CDR3 DNA reads as TGTGCCAGCAGCAGGAGAGGGGGCTCTGGGGCCAACGTCCTGACTTTC.

The genes are TRBV6-1 and TRBJ2-7, with 9 bases that match TRBD2. J was trimmed by 2 bases and V by 2 bases; bases with no gene match: 7. The germline gives CDR1 MNHNS, CDR2 SASEGT. The CDR3 has 16 amino acids. The CDR3 protein is CASSERVGTSPYEQYF. For the CDR3, the DNA is TGTGCCAGCAGTGAAAGGGTCGGGACTAGCCCCTACGAGCAGTACTTC.

This clone has only one observation. The chain links TRBV11-2 to TRBJ1-3; D is unclear. CDR1 is SGHAT, CDR2 FQNNGV, per germline. Trimming left V 5 bases short and J 0 bases short, with 20 bases between. The CDR3 runs 18 residues. The CDR3 bases are TGTGCCAGCAGCCCCACAAGGCCGGTACAGTCCTCTGGAAACACCATATATTTT. It is translated as CASSPTRPVQSSGNTIYF.

The V call is TRBV7-2, the J call TRBJ1-1; the D gene is possibly TRBD1 (5 bases). Germline values: CDR1 SGHTA, CDR2 FQGNSA. V was cut by 3 bases and J by 7 bases, with 12 bases left in between. The CDR3 spans 13 residues. The CDR3 here is CASSFRLGGEAFF. The CDR3 DNA sequence: TGTGCCAGCAGCTTTAGATTGGGGGGTGAAGCTTTCTTT.

The chain carries TRBV14 and TRBJ2-7, with D possibly being TRBD1 (5 bases). The CDR3 contains 14 residues. Deletions cut 3 bases from V and 3 bases from J, with 12 bases between. Germline CDR1 and CDR2: SGHDN and FVKESK. CDR3 bases: TGTGCCAGCAGCCATCAGGGTCCTTACTACGAGCAGTACTTC. This sequence encodes CASSHQGPYYEQYF.

J is TRBJ1-2 and V is TRBV7-9; D not certain. V lost 1 base and J lost 2, with 14 bases in between. The CDR3 runs to 16 residues. Germline CDR1 and CDR2: SEHNR and FQNEAQ (reference sequence). The CDR3 loop is CASSLVSTAGNYGYTF. Written as DNA, the CDR3 is TGTGCCAGCAGCTTAGTCAGCACGGCGGGAAACTATGGCTACACCTTC. Filled out from reference TRBV7-9 and TRBJ1-2, the complete variable domain reads DTGVSQNPRHKITKRGQNVTFRCDPISEHNRLYWYRQTLGQGPEFLTYFQNEAQLEKSRLLSDRFSAERPKGSFSTLEIQRTEQGDSAMYLCASSLVSTAGNYGYTFGSGTRLTVV.

The gene calls are TRBV19 and TRBJ2-1, with a weak D call TRBD1 (5 bases). Trimming pared 7 bases from V and 0 bases from J, leaving 19 bases between. The CDR3 is made up of 17 amino acids. Germline CDR1 reads LNHDA; CDR2 reads SQIVND (reference sequence). CDR3: CASTLYLGLLSYNEQFF. The DNA of the CDR3 is TGTGCCAGTACCCTGTATTTGGGGCTCCTCTCCTACAATGAGCAGTTCTTC.

The chain has TRBV18 and TRBJ1-2, with D possibly TRBD1 on 5 matching bases. This CDR3 region has 14 residues. V was shortened by 5 bases and J by 8 bases, with 18 bases between the two germline ends. CDR1 and CDR2 (germline): KGHSH, LQKENI. The CDR3 DNA reads as TGTGCCAGCTCATACGGGAGGGGAGCTTACGGCTACACCTTC. Protein: CASSYGRGAYGYTF. The entire variable domain, with the rest obtained from reference TRBV18 and TRBJ1-2, is as follows: NAGVMQNPRHLVRRRGQEARLRCSPMKGHSHVYWYRQLPEEGLKFMVYLQKENIIDESGMPKERFSAEFPKEGPSILRIQQVVRGDSAAYFCASSYGRGAYGYTFGSGTRLTVV.

In this sample, this clone turned up many times. The chain links TRBV9 to TRBJ2-7, with TRBD1 matching 7 bases. Germline values: CDR1 SGDLS, CDR2 YYNGEE. V was pared by 4 bases and J by 7 bases, with 2 bases of the junction left unmatched. The CDR3 length is 11 residues. CDR3 in amino acids: CASSQGVEQYF. Written as DNA, the CDR3 is TGTGCCAGCAGCCAGGGGGTTGAGCAGTACTTC. Filled out from reference TRBV9 and TRBJ2-7, the complete variable domain reads DSGVTQTPKHLITATGQRVTLRCSPRSGDLSVYWYQQSLDQGLQFLIQYYNGEERAKGNILERFSAQQFPDLHSELNLSSLELGDSALYFCASSQGVEQYFGPGTRLTVT.

The genes are TRBV2 and TRBJ1-4, with 9 bases fitting TRBD1. In germline, CDR1 is SNHLY, CDR2 FYNNEI. The CDR3 has 14 amino acids. The trim removed 6 bases at V and 8 bases at J, leaving 7 bases unmatched. The CDR3 protein is CASRDWTGDEKLFF. The CDR3 coding sequence is TGTGCCAGCAGGGACTGGACAGGGGACGAAAAACTGTTTTTT.

The rearrangement joins TRBV19 to TRBJ1-1; TRBD1 aligns across 9 bases. The junction had 5 bases not matched to a gene; V was cut back by 7 bases and J by 5 bases. CDR1 is LNHDA and CDR2 is SQIVND in the germline V gene (reference sequence). The CDR3 loop spans 13 amino acids. In DNA form, the CDR3 reads TGTGCCAGTATGGACAGGGGAAGGACTGAAGCTTTCTTT. As protein: CASMDRGRTEAFF.

The genes are TRBV27 and TRBJ1-2, with D possibly being TRBD1 (5 bases). Trimming took 2 bases from V and 5 from J, leaving 15 bases between them. The CDR3 spans 15 residues. Germline CDR1 is MNHEY and CDR2 is SMNVEV (reference sequence). Here the CDR3 reads CASSLSLVGGYGYTF. CDR3 in DNA: TGTGCCAGCAGTTTAAGCCTGGTCGGGGGTTATGGCTACACCTTC.

The V and J genes are TRBV6-6 and TRBJ1-4; TRBD1 matches 8 bases. V shed 4 bases, J shed 4 bases, and the junction held 5 bases outside the gene matches. Germline CDR1 reads MNHNY; CDR2 reads SVGAGI (reference sequence). The CDR3 runs 15 residues. CDR3 amino acids: CASSWTGRSNEKLFF. The CDR3 region has the DNA TGTGCCAGCAGTTGGACAGGGAGGAGTAATGAAAAACTGTTTTTT.

This chain links TRBV7-8 with TRBJ2-7; 8 bases line up with TRBD2. Unmatched junction bases numbered 5, after V lost 1 base and J lost 0 bases. CDR3 length: 16 residues. The germline CDR1 and CDR2 sequences are SGHVS and FQNEAQ. The DNA for the CDR3 is TGTGCCAGCAGCTTAGGGCCCGGGACTAGCTCCTACGAGCAGTACGTC. It encodes CASSLGPGTSSYEQYV.